This T cell receptor beta chain was recovered during a study of T cell responses to AZD1222 COVID-19 vaccine. General study findings and limits: It was only after the peak T cell response that any repertoires were sampled. Only 6 or 7 people who got AZD1222 tested seropositive at baseline.

Regarding this clone: What it binds is unknown.

The method was immunoSEQ multiplex PCR; TCRdb's version includes in-frame clones alone and lacks a portion of them. The sample contains about 150,000 clones, roughly 90% of which appear only once. This CDR3 has 13 amino acids. Germline V gene sequence: CDR1 SGHTA, CDR2 FQGTGA. Trimming left V 3 bases short and J 6 bases short, with 9 bases between. The receptor was derived from an adult in good health. The starting material was peripheral blood, obtained on day 0 of AZD1222 vaccination. J is TRBJ2-1 and V is TRBV7-3; D is unresolved. This CDR3 reads CASSLGGPNEQFF. The CDR3 DNA follows: TGTGCCAGCAGCTTGGGTGGCCCCAATGAGCAGTTCTTC.